The source of this TCR beta chain is a study of cytomegalovirus exposure and HLA in healthy donors. Worth noting for this clone: Its cognate antigen is unknown. The junction differs from germline at one of its ends, possibly a read error.

CDR1 SEHNR and CDR2 FQNEAQ come from the germline V gene (reference sequence). The CDR3 loop spans 12 amino acids. In the PCR, 60 Vbeta and 13 Jbeta primers were used. Some clones are missing from TCRdb's copy, which holds only in-frame ones; the method was immunoSEQ multiplex PCR. This sample yields approximately 130,000 clones, of which less than 90% are seen a single time; about 1.6% belongs to the top ten. Whole-study findings and limits: The classifier, whose performance was assessed in both the original and validation cohorts, reportedly diagnosed cytomegalovirus status with high specificity and sensitivity. The study dropped some indistinguishable V segments, TRBV6-2 and TRBV6-3 among them. A cluster of highly shared sequence variants was likely a sequencing artifact.

Sample: PBMCs. The receptor comes from a man aged 40-55 years in good health and CMV-seronegative. V usage is TRBV7-9 and J usage is TRBJ2-1; D uncertain. The CDR3: CSSSLSWNEQFF. CDR3 DNA: TGTTCCAGCAGCTTAAGCTGGAATGAGCAGTTCTTC.